The 27 T cell receptor beta chains below come from one sample, sequenced in a study of CD8 T cells in ankylosing spondylitis. TCRdb used MiXCR to reprocess the 5' RACE reads, holding one entry per CDR3 protein. The sample yields roughly 160,000 distinct CDR3 sequences, 9.8% seen once. What was sequenced was blood, either unsorted or a sorted T cell fraction (not recorded which). These receptors came from a female donor with ankylosing spondylitis or in good health (not recorded which).

The rearrangement uses TRBV20-1 and TRBJ1-4, with D maybe TRBD1 (5 bases). The CDR3 runs to 13 residues. CDR1 DFQATT and CDR2 SNEGSKA come from the germline V gene (reference sequence). V shed 7 bases and J shed 6 bases, with 15 bases lying between them. CDR3 in amino acids: CSGIRDRDEKLFF. In nucleotides, the CDR3 is TGCAGTGGGATCAGGGATCGAGATGAAAAACTGTTTTTT.

This clonotype was recorded at least ten times. This rearrangement joins TRBV28 to TRBJ2-7, with a tentative D call TRBD1 (5 bases). This CDR3 has 14 residues. Germline V lookup: CDR1 MDHEN, CDR2 SYDVKM. Trimming shortened V by 5 bases and J by 3 bases, and 14 bases separated the two germline ends. The CDR3 loop is CASSPQGPDYEQYF. Written as DNA, the CDR3 is TGTGCCAGCAGTCCTCAGGGTCCCGACTACGAGCAGTACTTC.

The chain uses TRBV2 and TRBJ2-7; unclear D gene. The CDR3 sequence is 14 residues long. With 2 bases removed from V and 2 bases from J, the gap between germline ends came to 10 bases. Per germline, CDR1 SNHLY and CDR2 FYNNEI. CDR3 DNA: TGTGCCAGCAGTGAATCGGGCAGTACCTACGAGCAGTACTTC. This translates into CASSESGSTYEQYF.

V usage is TRBV6-4 and J usage is TRBJ2-1, with 7 positions matching TRBD1. Looked up from germline, CDR1 is MRHNA and CDR2 is SNTAGT. The trim removed 7 bases at V and 5 bases at J, leaving 8 bases unmatched. This CDR3 comprises 14 residues. CDR3 DNA sequence: TGTGCCAGCAAATGGACAGGCGGCGACAATGAGCAGTTCTTC. It is translated as CASKWTGGDNEQFF.

This clonotype was recorded at least ten times. V usage is TRBV4-2 and J usage is TRBJ2-1; no clear D. V was shortened by 2 bases and J by 6 bases, with 14 bases between the two germline ends. This CDR3 is 15 amino acids long. Germline CDR1 and CDR2: LGHNA and YNFKEQ. CDR3 bases: TGTGCCAGCAGCCAATTACCCGACACCGGCAATGAGCAGTTCTTC. Translation: CASSQLPDTGNEQFF.

There are a few counts of this clonotype. The rearrangement joins TRBV28 to TRBJ2-7, with 7 bases fitting TRBD2. J gave up 5 bases and V 6 bases, and 10 bases lay outside the gene matches. The CDR3 spans 14 residues. CDR1 and CDR2 from the germline V gene are MDHEN and SYDVKM. In DNA form, the CDR3 reads TGTGCCAGCAGCATATACCAGCGGGAAGACGAGCAGTACTTC. Its translation is CASSIYQREDEQYF.

A few counts support this clonotype. In DNA, the CDR3 is TGTGCCACCAGCAGAGACCGACAGCGTACCTACAATGAGCAGTTCTTC. Encoded protein: CATSRDRQRTYNEQFF. This chain connects TRBV15 to TRBJ2-1; D might be TRBD1 (5 bases). V dropped 0 bases and J dropped 2 bases, with 11 bases sitting between them. Germline loops: CDR1 LNHNV, CDR2 YYDKDF (reference sequence). This CDR3 has 16 residues.

In its sample, this clonotype ranks as medium-sized. The J gene is TRBJ2-5, the V gene TRBV5-6; possible D gene TRBD2, 6 bases. The CDR3 has 13 amino acids. CDR1 is SGHDT and CDR2 is YYEEEE in the germline V gene. V lost 2 bases to trimming and J lost 5 bases, with 10 bases between them. Here the CDR3 reads CASSFGTSETQYF. Written as DNA, the CDR3 is TGTGCCAGCAGCTTCGGGACTTCTGAGACCCAGTACTTC.

In its sample, this clonotype was seen a few times. The rearrangement links TRBV27 to TRBJ2-1, with 9 bases lining up with TRBD2. V lost 7 bases and J lost 10; bases outside the gene matches: 8. CDR3 size: 13 residues. Germline V gene lookup returns CDR1 MNHEY and CDR2 SMNVEV (reference sequence). In DNA form, the CDR3 reads TGTGCCAGCAAAGCGGGAGGCGGGGTGGAGCAGTTCTTC. This encodes CASKAGGGVEQFF.

This sequence joins TRBV24-1 and TRBJ2-2, with 8 positions matching TRBD1. The CDR3 length is 13 residues. Trimming cost V 9 bases and J 2 bases; bases outside gene matches: 1. Germline assignment: CDR1 KGHDR and CDR2 SFDVKD. CDR3 residues: CATGQGNTGELFF. DNA for the CDR3: TGTGCCACCGGACAGGGTAACACCGGGGAGCTGTTTTTT.

This clonotype has at least ten counts. The genes are TRBV12-3 or TRBV12-4 and TRBJ2-1, with D maybe TRBD2 (5 bases). This CDR3 comprises 12 residues. Trimming shortened V by 5 bases and J by 8 bases, and 10 bases separated the two germline ends. Here the CDR3 reads CASSPQRDEQFF. The CDR3 coding sequence is TGTGCCAGCAGTCCGCAGAGGGATGAGCAGTTCTTC.

The chain employs TRBV9 and TRBJ2-1; D remains ambiguous. The CDR3 is made up of 13 amino acids. Trimming cost V 0 bases and J 6 bases, with 7 bases left between them. Germline lookup yields CDR1 SGDLS and CDR2 YYNGEE. The CDR3 loop reads CASSVGDGNEQFF. As DNA, the CDR3 is TGTGCCAGCAGCGTAGGGGATGGCAATGAGCAGTTCTTC.

This clonotype was observed many times. The chain is built from TRBV6-2 or TRBV6-3 and TRBJ2-7; D may be TRBD2 (6 bases). The CDR3 is 14 amino acids. V lost 2 bases to trimming and J lost 2 bases, with 10 bases between them. Per the germline V gene, CDR1 is MNHEY and CDR2 is SVGEGT. CDR3 sequence: CASSYAWGAYEQYF. DNA for the CDR3: TGTGCCAGCAGTTACGCCTGGGGGGCCTACGAGCAGTACTTC.

This clonotype turned up a few times. The V call is TRBV20-1, the J call TRBJ1-5; the match to TRBD1 covers 7 bases. The CDR3 runs 12 residues. The trim removed 6 bases at V and 4 bases at J, leaving 3 bases unmatched. Per germline, CDR1 DFQATT and CDR2 SNEGSKA (reference sequence). The chain's CDR3 is CSASQGNQPQHF. The CDR3 DNA reads as TGCAGTGCGTCACAGGGGAATCAGCCCCAGCATTTT.

In its sample, this clonotype was seen many times. The rearrangement uses TRBV5-1 and TRBJ2-5, with a tentative D call TRBD1 (5 bases). The V end lost 6 bases, the J end lost 2 bases, and 11 bases lay between the germline ends. The CDR3 spans 13 residues. Germline CDR1 and CDR2: SGHRS and YFSETQ. Here the CDR3 reads CASMTDLQETQYF. CDR3 DNA: TGCGCCAGCATGACAGATTTGCAAGAGACCCAGTACTTC.

The table lists this clonotype with many counts. V gene TRBV6-6 combines with J gene TRBJ2-7; no clear D gene. Germline V gene sequence: CDR1 MNHNY, CDR2 SVGAGI (reference sequence). This CDR3 has 12 residues. Trimming took 8 bases from V and 5 from J, leaving 13 bases between them. The CDR3 DNA reads as TGTGCCAGCTCCGGTGGTATCCACGAGCAGTACTTC. This translates into CASSGGIHEQYF.

This clonotype has only a few counts. The junction differs from germline at one of its ends, possibly a read error. The rearrangement joins TRBV7-9 to TRBJ2-7, with D perhaps TRBD1 (6 bases). This CDR3 spans 13 amino acids. Looked up from germline, CDR1 is SEHNR and CDR2 is FQNEAQ (reference sequence). The CDR3 loop is CASTLNRVSEQYF. DNA of the CDR3: TGTGCCAGCACCTTAAACAGGGTTTCCGAGCAGTACTTC.

This clonotype was observed a few times. This sequence joins TRBV5-1 and TRBJ2-1, with D perhaps TRBD1 (5 bases). The V end lost 1 base, the J end lost 7 bases, and 9 bases lay between the germline ends. The CDR3 covers 13 residues. CDR1 and CDR2 from the germline V gene are SGHRS and YFSETQ. In DNA form, the CDR3 reads TGCGCCAGCAGCTTGAAATCAGGGAATGAGCAGTTCTTC. It codes for CASSLKSGNEQFF.

This rearrangement joins TRBV7-9 to TRBJ1-1; 9 bases match TRBD1. Germline CDR1 and CDR2: SEHNR and FQNEAQ (reference sequence). The J segment lost 4 bases and the V segment lost 6 bases, leaving 12 bases of the junction unmatched. The CDR3 extends over 16 amino acids. CDR3 DNA sequence: TGTGCCAGCAGTAGCCAGGACAGGGGTCGTGGCACTGAAGCTTTCTTT. As protein: CASSSQDRGRGTEAFF.

V gene TRBV6-2 or TRBV6-3 combines with J gene TRBJ2-1; D possibly corresponds to TRBD2 (5 bases). CDR1 is MNHEY and CDR2 is SVGEGT in the germline V gene. V shed 9 bases and J shed 7 bases, with 16 bases lying between them. The CDR3 has 13 amino acids. The CDR3 sequence is CASRLDSSNEQFF. The DNA of the CDR3 is TGTGCCAGTAGACTGGACTCCTCTAATGAGCAGTTCTTC.

V and J are TRBV11-2 and TRBJ2-3, with 8 nucleotides matching TRBD2. This CDR3 is 18 amino acids long. The V and J ends lost 0 bases and 6 bases, in that order; junction bases with no gene match: 14. Germline V gene lookup returns CDR1 SGHAT and CDR2 FQNNGV. For the CDR3, the DNA is TGTGCCAGCAGCTTAGAGAGTGAGCGGGAGTCCCACACGGATACGCAGTATTTT. This translates into CASSLESERESHTDTQYF.

There are many counts of this clonotype. The chain couples TRBV4-3 to TRBJ1-2; D gene ambiguous. V dropped 2 bases and J dropped 5 bases, with 21 bases sitting between them. CDR3 length: 17 residues. Germline CDR1 and CDR2: LGHNA and YSLEER. The CDR3 here is CASSQKPPGDEVYGYTF. The CDR3 DNA sequence: TGCGCCAGCAGCCAAAAGCCCCCCGGTGACGAAGTTTATGGCTACACCTTC.

V is TRBV15 and J is TRBJ2-1; 9 bases match TRBD2. In germline, CDR1 is LNHNV, CDR2 YYDKDF (reference sequence). The CDR3 length is 15 residues. The junction had 4 bases not matched to a gene; V was cut back by 3 bases and J by 4 bases. Here the CDR3 DNA reads TGTGCCACCAGCAGTCGGCGGGAGGGTTACAATGAGCAGTTCTTC. Protein sequence: CATSSRREGYNEQFF.

The gene calls are TRBV3-1 and TRBJ2-1; perhaps D is TRBD1 or TRBD2 (5 bases each). Per germline, CDR1 LGHDT and CDR2 YNNKEL (reference sequence). Deletions cut 2 bases from V and 5 bases from J, with 10 bases between. This CDR3 is 14 amino acids long. The CDR3 reads CASSQPGRDNEQFF. CDR3 nucleotides: TGTGCCAGCAGCCAACCGGGACGGGACAATGAGCAGTTCTTC.

This clonotype was counted a few times. The V call is TRBV6-1, the J call TRBJ2-7; a possible D gene is TRBD1 (5 bases). The CDR3 runs to 15 residues. The V end lost 4 bases, the J end lost 4 bases, and 17 bases lay between the germline ends. CDR1 is MNHNS, CDR2 SASEGT, per germline. CDR3 region: CASSGARGFQYEQYF. DNA of the CDR3: TGTGCCAGCAGTGGCGCTAGGGGATTCCAGTACGAGCAGTACTTC.

This clonotype was counted between two and nine times. V is TRBV30 and J is TRBJ2-1; D is perhaps TRBD2 (5 bases). The CDR3 extends over 13 amino acids. The ends were cut back, 2 bases at V and 7 bases at J, with 12 bases in the middle. Germline V gene data show CDR1 as GTSNPN and CDR2 as SVGIG (reference sequence). The CDR3 region is CAWSWLPGNEQFF. The DNA for the CDR3 is TGTGCCTGGAGTTGGCTGCCGGGGAATGAGCAGTTCTTC.

This chain links TRBV6-1 with TRBJ2-7, with TRBD1 matching 11 bases. CDR3 length: 21 amino acids. Germline V CDR1 and CDR2: MNHNS, SASEGT. V trimming: 4 bases; J trimming: 2 bases; junction bases outside the gene matches: 22. CDR3 sequence: CASSADTGQGAHRGNPYEQYF. The DNA of the CDR3 is TGTGCCAGCAGTGCCGACACCGGACAGGGGGCGCATCGCGGGAACCCCTACGAGCAGTACTTC.